These T cell receptor beta chains were read from a single sample in a study of breast tumors, draining lymph nodes, adjacent tissues. TCRdb passed the multiplex PCR reads through MiXCR, listing each CDR3 protein once. The table has 70,000 or so distinct CDR3 sequences, 40% to 45% seen once. The material sequenced was breast tumor tissue. These receptors all come from a female donor with breast cancer. Some clones in this sample may be carry-over from other donors' samples. Both conserved end residues are part of each CDR3. Each record gives: J gene, clone size, D gene, V gene, CDR3 DNA, CDR3 protein. The D gene is left open where the match is weak. Clone size appears in some rows only: once, few, many, or a class for an expanded clone.

>TRBJ2-3|NA|NA|TRBV10-3
TGTGCCATCAGTGAAACCACTAGCCTACTATACACAGATACGCAGTATTTT
CAISETTSLLYTDTQYF
>TRBJ2-1|once|TRBD2|TRBV7-9
TGTGCCAGCAGCTTGCCGACTAGCGAACGGGTCCCCTACAATGAGCAGTTCTTC
CASSLPTSERVPYNEQFF
>TRBJ1-3|NA|TRBD1|TRBV2
TGTGCCAGCAGAGGACAGGGGGCGTTAGGAAACACCATATATTTT
CASRGQGALGNTIYF
>TRBJ2-1|medium-sized|TRBD2|TRBV29-1
TGCAGCACGGAGCGGGAGGCGGGGAATGAGCAGTTCTTC
CSTEREAGNEQFF
>TRBJ1-4|NA|NA|TRBV11-2
TGTGCCAGCAGCTTAGGACAGTACAATGAAAAACTGTTTTTT
CASSLGQYNEKLFF
>TRBJ1-1|few|TRBD1|TRBV7-2
TGTGCCAGCAGCCTAGCCAAGGGGGCGCGGACTGAAGCTTTCTTT
CASSLAKGARTEAFF
>TRBJ2-6|NA|NA|TRBV20-1
TGCAGTGCCAATGACCCGGGGGACGCCTCTGGGGCCAACGTCCTGACTTTC
CSANDPGDASGANVLTF
>TRBJ1-5|NA|NA|TRBV20-1
TGCAGTGCTTCCAGCAGCGGGGCAGAGACCCAGCATTTT
CSASSSGAETQHF
>TRBJ1-2|NA|NA|TRBV7-8
TGTGCCAGCAGCTCAGCACCCCGAAGAGGCGGAGCCCACACCTTC
CASSSAPRRGGAHTF
>TRBJ2-5|NA|NA|TRBV12-3/TRBV12-4
TGTGCCAGCCCGCGAAGCGGCACTAGCCAAGAGACCCAGTACTTC
CASPRSGTSQETQYF
>TRBJ2-5|many|NA|TRBV11-2
TGTGCCAGCAGCCCGCCCTCGCAGGCGTATTGGGAGACCCAGTACTTC
CASSPPSQAYWETQYF
>TRBJ2-1|NA|TRBD2|TRBV29-1
TGCAGCGTTGAAGTAGCGGGGGACCGCGGCTCCTACAATGAGCAGTTCTTC
CSVEVAGDRGSYNEQFF
>TRBJ2-2|NA|TRBD1|TRBV20-1
TGCAGTGCTAGAGAGCTCACAGGGGGCCGAGCCGGGGAGCTGTTTTTT
CSARELTGGRAGELFF
>TRBJ2-4|many|NA|TRBV7-9
TGTGCCAGCAGCTTAGACCAAAACATTCAGTACTTC
CASSLDQNIQYF
>TRBJ1-1|many|NA|TRBV7-2
TGTGCCAGCAGCCGTCCGGCGGGGGCTCTGAGCACTGAAGCTTTCTTT
CASSRPAGALSTEAFF
>TRBJ1-2|NA|NA|TRBV11-2
TGTGCCAGCAGTTCCGACAGAGATCAAGGGTCTTATAACTATGGCTACACCTTC
CASSSDRDQGSYNYGYTF
>TRBJ1-3|NA|NA|TRBV7-2
TGTGCCAGCAGCTTAAACAGGAACTATGGCTACACCATATATTTT
CASSLNRNYGYTIYF
>TRBJ2-3|many|NA|TRBV7-2
TGTGCCAGCAGCTTAGAGGGGTGGGCAGATACGCAGTATTTT
CASSLEGWADTQYF
>TRBJ1-1|NA|NA|TRBV6-6
TGTGCCAGCAGTTACTCAAAGAGCATGAACACTGAAGCTTTCTTT
CASSYSKSMNTEAFF
>TRBJ2-2|many|NA|TRBV7-6
TGTGCCAGCAGCTTAGCGGAAGGGAGACTACTTACCACCGGGGAGCTGTTTTTT
CASSLAEGRLLTTGELFF
>TRBJ2-3|NA|NA|TRBV6-4
TGTGCCAGCGGTGAGGCAAGTAGCACAGACACGCAGTATTTT
CASGEASSTDTQYF
>TRBJ2-7|many|TRBD2|TRBV24-1
TGTGCCACCAGTGATTCTTCTAGCGGGGGGGCCATCGGATACGAGCAGTACTTC
CATSDSSSGGAIGYEQYF
>TRBJ2-1|NA|TRBD1|TRBV12-3/TRBV12-4
TGTGCCAGCAGTTCATTCCCGTTTGGACAGGGGGGGTCCTACAATGAGCAGTTCTTC
CASSSFPFGQGGSYNEQFF
>TRBJ2-7|many|NA|TRBV3-1
TGTGCCAGCAGCCAAGAGAACGGGGTAGAGCAGTACTTC
CASSQENGVEQYF
>TRBJ1-3|NA|NA|TRBV29-1
TGCAGCGTCGCTGGCGGGGACCCAACTGGAAACACCATATATTTT
CSVAGGDPTGNTIYF
>TRBJ1-2|many|NA|TRBV2
TGTGCCAGCAGCCCACTTCCCCAAGGCGGCTACACCTTC
CASSPLPQGGYTF
>TRBJ2-5|NA|NA|TRBV6-1
TGTGACAGCAGTGAAGCGCGTGGGTCTTACGAGACCCAGTACTTC
CDSSEARGSYETQYF
>TRBJ2-3|NA|NA|TRBV7-2
TGTGCCAGCAGCTTAGGGGCTTTTCCCCGATCAGATACGCAGTATTTT
CASSLGAFPRSDTQYF
>TRBJ2-4|NA|NA|TRBV7-2
TGTGCCAGCAGCTCCCACGGGGGGCCCCAAAACATTCAGCACTTC
CASSSHGGPQNIQHF
>TRBJ2-3|many|TRBD1|TRBV9
TGTGCCAGCAGCGTGGCCCAGGGGGCAGATACGCAGTATTTT
CASSVAQGADTQYF
>TRBJ1-6|NA|NA|TRBV27
TGTGCCAGCAGTTCCCGACTAGCGGGGGGGAATTCACCCCTCCACTTT
CASSSRLAGGNSPLHF
>TRBJ1-5|NA|NA|TRBV11-2
NA
CASSSRTPGELFFGEGSRLTQHF
>TRBJ2-7|many|NA|TRBV7-8
TGTGCCAGCAGCTTAGGGGCAGCAAACTCCTACGAGCAGTACTTC
CASSLGAANSYEQYF
>TRBJ2-5|NA|NA|TRBV19
TGTGCCAGTAGTCGCGGGGGCCTCGGGGGCCGTGACCAAGAGACCCAGTACTTC
CASSRGGLGGRDQETQYF
>TRBJ2-1|NA|NA|TRBV7-7
TGTGCTAGCAGCGTTAGACCGTTCCGGCAGGGGAATGAGCAGTTCTTC
CASSVRPFRQGNEQFF
>TRBJ1-2|many|NA|TRBV24-1
TGTGCCACCAGTGACGGCACGTTTAGCACTAGGGGTATTGGCTACACCTTC
CATSDGTFSTRGIGYTF
>TRBJ1-4|many|TRBD1|TRBV20-1
TGCAGTGCTAGAGATATCGAGACAGGGTATGAAAAACTGTTTTTT
CSARDIETGYEKLFF
>TRBJ2-3|NA|TRBD2|TRBV24-1
TGTGCCACCAGCCCTGCGGGGGGTCTTTATAGCACAGATACGCAGTATTTT
CATSPAGGLYSTDTQYF
>TRBJ1-4|NA|NA|TRBV24-1
TGTGCCACCAGCCCTGCGGCGGGGATCAGGGGTGGGGAAAAACTGTTTTTT
CATSPAAGIRGGEKLFF